This T cell receptor beta chain came from a study of regulatory T cells in long-lasting Graves disease (dated by TCRdb to the early 2020s). A note on the overall study: Newly diagnosed Graves' disease patients had taken antithyroid drugs for less than 3 months. Peripheral blood TCR sequencing and RNA sequencing compared persistent Graves' disease patients with newly diagnosed Graves' disease patients. The study took place in China and was registered as a clinical trial. A total of 33 samples were covered by TCR sequencing, comprising some 13 persistent and roughly 20 newly diagnosed Graves' disease patients. Study-level results and caveats: Sequencing and analysis were limited to the TCR beta chain. Preferential use of TRBV28, TRBJ1-2 and TRBJ2-5 was observed in persistent disease, whereas TRBV20-1 and TRBJ2-1 were favored in newly diagnosed disease. Only peripheral blood was studied, because thyroid tissue, the primary lesion, was inaccessible. As a limitation, the authors acknowledged that the small sample size may reduce accuracy. Compared with newly diagnosed patients, persistent Graves' disease patients had lower TCR Shannon entropy and fewer highly expanded clones, which suggests clonal expansion. Patients with persistent disease shared more public clonotypes (approximately 2,500) than newly diagnosed patients did (more than 900).

On this clonotype: The specificity of this receptor is unknown. No quality values exist for individual bases; no much larger clone is one base distant.

The sample's time point label, in plain terms: newly diagnosed GD, antithyroid drugs for less than 3 months. RNA was extracted from PBMCs in TRIzol for both TCR sequencing and RNA sequencing. The diagnosis of Graves' disease was made according to American Thyroid Association guidelines. The patients came from an endocrinology department in Xi'an, China. From each patient, 7.5 to 9.5 milliliters of peripheral blood was collected into an EDTA anticoagulant tube. Ficoll Paque Plus density gradient separation was used to isolate PBMCs, and no further T cell sorting was performed. An Agilent 2100 Bioanalyzer and agarose gel were used to assess RNA quality, and a NanoDrop 2000 was used to measure RNA concentration. Library preparation used multiplex PCR. Sequencing was performed on an Illumina HiSeq 4000. CDR3 regions were amplified by Arm-PCR with iRepertoire HTBI primers to construct TCR beta libraries. Before sequencing, the PCR products underwent gel purification. The authors processed their data as follows. Gene usage analysis of CDR3 amino acid clonotypes relied on the roughly 60 TRBV and 13 to 15 TRBJ segments identified across samples. COPE and FqMerger were used to merge the filtered high-quality paired reads into contigs. BLAST was used to align contigs to IMGT TRBV, TRBD and TRBJ reference genes, and CDR3 was defined according to IMGT. Clonotypes above 0.1% frequency were classified as highly expanded clones. Shannon entropy served as the measure of repertoire diversity, while the Gini coefficient captured V-J evenness. Clonotypes shared by more than one individual were considered public. TCRdb handled the public reads itself, with Q25 trimming in fastp and clone calling in MiXCR, and kept productive beta chains. Rows are combined by CDR3 protein, so each entry shows the most common genes and DNA. These V and J calls rely on TCRdb rather than the paper's analysis. The sample records about 620,000 distinct CDR3 sequences, under 20% of which are singletons. The ten largest account for approximately 18% of the sample.

Sequences MNHNS (CDR1) and SASEGT (CDR2) are obtained from the germline V gene. Including cysteine and phenylalanine, the CDR3 has 15 amino acids. Only CDR3 DNA remains: 45 bases, in frame from the first base. Relative to germline, V is 5 bases shorter and J is 6 bases shorter, with 20 bases between their ends. These data also featured in a second study, about T cells in Graves' hyperthyroidism and ophthalmopathy. Drawing on the second study: Stable Graves' hyperthyroidism was defined as the absence of progression to ophthalmopathy over 18 months of follow-up. Hyperthyroidism patients were aged 18 to 65 years and newly diagnosed, with disease duration of less than 2 months. Any patient with an uncontrolled infection, another autoimmune disease, pregnancy or lactation was excluded. Clinical symptoms, serum thyroxine and TRAb, thyroid ultrasound, and orbital computed tomography formed the basis for the diagnoses. A first-round RT-PCR of the TCR CDR3 used the HTBI primer set with the Qiagen OneStep RT-PCR kit. Most expanded thyroid clonotypes (frequency above 0.001) were also found in blood, which suggests that blood repertoires may mirror thyroid immune responses. A model built on a 13 V-J signature distinguished ophthalmopathy from stable hyperthyroidism, reaching 85% to 90% sensitivity and about 81% specificity in cross-validation and 80%/75% in testing. In validation, progression to ophthalmopathy was predicted by the model with about 70% sensitivity and roughly 72% specificity, a median of 6.5 months before onset. To identify distinguishing TCR V-J signatures, a discovery cohort of some 100 patients was used, comprising 43 with Graves' ophthalmopathy and around 60 with stable Graves' hyperthyroidism. An independent validation cohort of under 20 hyperthyroidism patients and more than 15 patients who later progressed to ophthalmopathy tested prospective prediction of ophthalmopathy. The 95 to 100 discovery patients were randomly split 7:3 into training and test sets. The study also compared thyroid tissue and blood T-cell repertoires from about 6 Graves' hyperthyroidism patients. After blood sampling, hyperthyroidism patients were treated with methimazole at a starting dose of 30 mg daily, and ophthalmopathy patients were treated with high-dose intravenous methylprednisolone. A second multiplex PCR round built the libraries, followed by size selection and purification. The libraries were sequenced on an Illumina HiSeq2000 using paired-end 100 bp reads. Raw data were processed with SOAPnuke, discarding reads with adapters, uncalled bases, mean Phred below 15, or no exact constant-primer or identifier match. COPE v1.2.5 was used to merge the high-quality paired reads, and each unique nucleotide sequence was defined as a clonotype. MiTCR v1.1 was used to align the clonotypes against IMGT TRBV, TRBD and TRBJ reference segments. The analysis was restricted to V-J combinations with a frequency above 0.0001, which together covered 99.2% of the repertoires. A TCS score was defined as the ratio between F50 (clonal expansion) and ExV (chaos), using BLOSUM62-based TCRdist between CDR3 peptides within each V-J. Welch's t-statistics and random forest reduced several hundred V-J features to fewer than 15, which were used in a naive Bayes classifier (R e1071). Sample size was not statistically predetermined, and blinding of investigators to group allocation was not performed. TCR Vbeta CDR3 sequencing of 130 to 150 peripheral blood samples (43 ophthalmopathy, over 70 hyperthyroidism and around 17 progressor patients) is reported in the paper.

The source is a woman aged 25-40 years with Graves disease. Donor details come from another sample of the same person, matched by shared clones. The sequences come from peripheral blood mononuclear cells (PBMCs), collected at new diagnosis, from a patient treated with antithyroid drugs. The V and J genes are TRBV6-1 and TRBJ2-7, with the D gene call left open. The base sequence is TGTGCCAGCAGTCCCCAGCCTCTGTTAAGTGCCGAGCAGTACTTC. This codes for CASSPQPLLSAEQYF.